Listed below are T cell receptor beta chains from one sample, sequenced in a study of blood T cell repertoires in COVID-19. Clones were read by immunoSEQ multiplex PCR, and TCRdb kept only the in-frame ones, dropping some. Here the sample spans roughly 230,000 clones, 85% to 95% being singletons. Sequenced input: peripheral blood. These receptors were collected from a young man with COVID-19, enrolled during active disease. The CDR3 runs from the conserved cysteine through the conserved F or W. D genes are given only for firm matches.

>TRBJ1-1|TRBD1|TRBV5-6
CASSWGQVEAFF
>TRBJ2-2|TRBD2|TRBV11-2
CASSLGGTSENTGELFF
>TRBJ1-2|.|TRBV5-6
CASSLGGGPGYGYTF
>TRBJ1-1|.|TRBV24-1
CATLRVATEAFF
>TRBJ1-4|.|TRBV5-6
CASSKPRVSRRTNEKLFF
>TRBJ1-2|.|TRBV2
CASSVGQGVDGYTF
>TRBJ2-5|TRBD1|TRBV6-5
CASKRTGQETQYF
>TRBJ1-1|.|TRBV5-1
CASSRDSANTEAFF
>TRBJ2-1|.|TRBV5-5
CASSLAARGEQFF
>TRBJ1-1|.|TRBV5-4
CASSLVTGVNTEAFF
>TRBJ1-6|.|TRBV7-9
CASSLGLLDSPLHF
>TRBJ1-5|.|TRBV19
CASSNRQLNQPQHF
>TRBJ1-3|.|TRBV25-1
CASSPPGASIYF
>TRBJ2-3|.|TRBV18
CASSPQLAASTDTQYF
>TRBJ1-5|.|TRBV29-1
CSVELAGNQPQHF
>TRBJ1-1|.|TRBV6-1
CASSVAWANTEAFF
>TRBJ1-2|TRBD1|TRBV23-1
CASSQSNTGEILGYGYTF
>TRBJ2-2|.|TRBV19
CASSLLAITGELFF
>TRBJ1-1|.|TRBV5-6
CASSLPSLNTEAFF
>TRBJ1-1|.|TRBV19
CASSISHPRGIGGRTEAFF
>TRBJ1-3|TRBD1|TRBV7-9
CASVQTGEAGNTIYF
>TRBJ1-6|.|TRBV9
CASSVDPRGSPLHF
>TRBJ1-2|.|TRBV11-2
CASSSLRGGKPANYGYTF
>TRBJ1-1|.|TRBV11-2
CASSFNEGSTEAFF
>TRBJ2-3|TRBD1|TRBV9
CASSTRTGGRTDTQYF
>TRBJ1-2|.|TRBV5-1
CASSLIRGPKYGYTF
>TRBJ2-3|TRBD1|TRBV9
CASSSGQGKSDTQYF
>TRBJ1-3|TRBD1|TRBV7-3
CASSRDSSGNTIYF
>TRBJ1-5|.|TRBV13
CASSLGDKHQPQHF
>TRBJ1-3|.|TRBV19
CASRRVSGNTIYF
>TRBJ2-1|.|TRBV4-1
CASRPGSQGNNEQFF
>TRBJ2-2|.|TRBV12-2
CASRLTGGDTGELFF
>TRBJ2-7|TRBD1|TRBV5-4
CASSLDQTGYEQYF
>TRBJ1-3|.|TRBV2
CASSEAASSGNTIYF